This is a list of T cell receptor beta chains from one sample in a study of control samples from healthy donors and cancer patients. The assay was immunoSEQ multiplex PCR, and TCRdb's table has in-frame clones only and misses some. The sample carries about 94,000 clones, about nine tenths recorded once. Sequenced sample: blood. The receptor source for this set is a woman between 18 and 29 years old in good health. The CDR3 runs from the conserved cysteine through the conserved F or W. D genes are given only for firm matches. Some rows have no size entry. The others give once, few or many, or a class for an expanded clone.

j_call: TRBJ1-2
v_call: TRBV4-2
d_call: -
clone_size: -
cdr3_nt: TGTGCCAGCAGCCAAGAACCAGGGGTATCAGATGGCTACACCTTC
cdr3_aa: CASSQEPGVSDGYTF

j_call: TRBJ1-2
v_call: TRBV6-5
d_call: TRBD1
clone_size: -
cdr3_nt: TGTGCCAGCAACAGATACAGGGGTATTATCTATGGCTACACCTTC
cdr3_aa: CASNRYRGIIYGYTF

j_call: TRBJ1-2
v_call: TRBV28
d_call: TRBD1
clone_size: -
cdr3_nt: TGTGCCAGCAGTTTATCGGGACAGGGAAGGGATAACTATGGCTACACCTTC
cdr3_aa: CASSLSGQGRDNYGYTF

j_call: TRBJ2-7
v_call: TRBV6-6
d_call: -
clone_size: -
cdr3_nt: TGTGCCAGCAGTTACAGCCTAAACTCCTACGAGCAGTACTTC
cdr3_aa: CASSYSLNSYEQYF

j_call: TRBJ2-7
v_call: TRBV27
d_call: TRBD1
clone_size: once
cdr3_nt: TGTGCCAGCCGAACTCCGGGACAGGGAACCTACGAGCAGTACTTC
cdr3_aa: CASRTPGQGTYEQYF

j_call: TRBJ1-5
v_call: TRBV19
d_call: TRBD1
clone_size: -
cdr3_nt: TGTGCCAGTAGTATAGACGGACAGGGAAGTCAGCCCCAGCATTTT
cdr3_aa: CASSIDGQGSQPQHF

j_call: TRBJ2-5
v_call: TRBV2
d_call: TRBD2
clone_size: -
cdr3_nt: TGTGCCAGCAGAGAATACCGGGGGGGGGAGACCCAGTACTTC
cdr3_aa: CASREYRGGETQYF

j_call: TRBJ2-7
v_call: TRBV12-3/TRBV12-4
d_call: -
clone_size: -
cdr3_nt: TGTGCCAGCAGTTGGGGGGATGCCTACGAGCAGTACTTC
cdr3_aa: CASSWGDAYEQYF

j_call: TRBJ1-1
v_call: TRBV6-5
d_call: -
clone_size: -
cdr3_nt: TGTGCCAGCAGTTACTCGGGTAGGGACACTGAAGCTTTCTTT
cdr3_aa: CASSYSGRDTEAFF

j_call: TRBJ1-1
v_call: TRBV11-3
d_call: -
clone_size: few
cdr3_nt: TGTGCCAGCAGTGATTCACAACAGGGTACTGAAGCTTTCTTT
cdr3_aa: CASSDSQQGTEAFF

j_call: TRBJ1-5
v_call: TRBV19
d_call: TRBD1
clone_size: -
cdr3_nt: TGTGCCAGTAGGCAGGACAGGGGCTCGAATCAGCCCCAGCATTTT
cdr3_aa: CASRQDRGSNQPQHF

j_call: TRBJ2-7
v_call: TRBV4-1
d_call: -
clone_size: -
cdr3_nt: TGCGCCAGCAGCCAAGAAGGGGTGGGATACGAGCAGTACTTC
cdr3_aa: CASSQEGVGYEQYF

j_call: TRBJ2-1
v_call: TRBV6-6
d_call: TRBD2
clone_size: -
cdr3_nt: TGTGCCAGCAGTTACTCAACTAGCGGACACTACAATGAGCAGTTCTTC
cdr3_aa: CASSYSTSGHYNEQFF

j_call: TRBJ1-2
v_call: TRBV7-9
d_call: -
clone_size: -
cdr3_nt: TGTGCCAGTAATCAGGGGAGGAACTATGGCTACACCTTC
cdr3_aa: CASNQGRNYGYTF

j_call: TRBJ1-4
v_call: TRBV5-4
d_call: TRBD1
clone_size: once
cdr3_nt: TGTGCCAGCAGCCGACAGGGGGCAGGGGAAAAACTGTTTTTT
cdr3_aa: CASSRQGAGEKLFF

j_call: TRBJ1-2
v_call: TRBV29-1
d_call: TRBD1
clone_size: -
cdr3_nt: TGCAGCATGCGGGGACAGGGGGAAGGTGGCTACACCTTC
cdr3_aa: CSMRGQGEGGYTF

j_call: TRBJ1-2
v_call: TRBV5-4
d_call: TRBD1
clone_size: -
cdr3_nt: TGTGCCAGCAGCTTGGGGGACAGGGAGGGAGGCTACACCTTC
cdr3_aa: CASSLGDREGGYTF

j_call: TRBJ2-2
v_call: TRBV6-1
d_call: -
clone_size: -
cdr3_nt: TGTGCCAGCAGTGAAGAACAGGCGAACACCGGGGAGCTGTTTTTT
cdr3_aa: CASSEEQANTGELFF

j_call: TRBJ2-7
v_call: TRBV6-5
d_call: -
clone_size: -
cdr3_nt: TGTGCCAGCAGACCTACTGGAACCTACGAGCAGTACTTC
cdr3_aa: CASRPTGTYEQYF

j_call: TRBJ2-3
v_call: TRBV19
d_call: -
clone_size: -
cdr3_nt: TGTGCCACGAGAGGCTCAGATACGCAGTATTTT
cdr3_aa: CATRGSDTQYF

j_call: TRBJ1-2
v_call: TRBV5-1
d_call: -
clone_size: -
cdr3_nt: TGCGCCAGCACTCGCGAGGGGGATACTAACTATGGCTACACCTTC
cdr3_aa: CASTREGDTNYGYTF

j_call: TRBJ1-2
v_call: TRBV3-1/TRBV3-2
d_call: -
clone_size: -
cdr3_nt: TGTGCCAGCAGCCAAGGAACCTATGGCTACACCTTC
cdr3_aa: CASSQGTYGYTF

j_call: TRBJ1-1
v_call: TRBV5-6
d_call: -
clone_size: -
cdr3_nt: TGTGCCAGCAGCCTACAGGGGAACACTGAAGCTTTCTTT
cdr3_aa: CASSLQGNTEAFF

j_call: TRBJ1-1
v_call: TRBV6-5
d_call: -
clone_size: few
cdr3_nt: TGTGCCAGCAGTTGGCGGACACCAGGCGCTGAAGCTTTCTTT
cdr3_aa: CASSWRTPGAEAFF

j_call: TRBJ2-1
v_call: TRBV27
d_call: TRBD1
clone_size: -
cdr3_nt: TGTGCCAGCAGCTACAGGGGGAACTACAATGAGCAGTTCTTC
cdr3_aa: CASSYRGNYNEQFF

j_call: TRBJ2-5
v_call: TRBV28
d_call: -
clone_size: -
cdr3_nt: TGTGCCAGCAGTTCGAGAGTCAGGACAATCGGACGGGAGACCCAGTACTTC
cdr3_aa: CASSSRVRTIGRETQYF

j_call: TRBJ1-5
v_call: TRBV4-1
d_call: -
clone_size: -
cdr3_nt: TGCGCCAGCGCCTGGGACGGAAACAATCAGCCCCAGCATTTT
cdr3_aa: CASAWDGNNQPQHF

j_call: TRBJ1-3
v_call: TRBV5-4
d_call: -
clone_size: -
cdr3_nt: TGTGCCAGCACCTCAGGGGACTCAGCTGGAAACACCATATATTTT
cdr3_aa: CASTSGDSAGNTIYF

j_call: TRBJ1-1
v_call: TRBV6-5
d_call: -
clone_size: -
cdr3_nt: TGTGCCAGCAGTCCCCCTGGCTCTGAAGCTTTCTTT
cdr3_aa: CASSPPGSEAFF

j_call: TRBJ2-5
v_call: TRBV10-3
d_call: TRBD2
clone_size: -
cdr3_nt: TGTGCCAGCCGGGCTCCTTCGGGGGGAGAGACCCAGTACTTC
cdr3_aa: CASRAPSGGETQYF

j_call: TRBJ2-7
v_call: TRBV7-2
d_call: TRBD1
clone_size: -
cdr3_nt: TGTGCCAGCAGCTTGGACAGGGGGTACTCCTACGAGCAGTACTTC
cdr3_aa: CASSLDRGYSYEQYF

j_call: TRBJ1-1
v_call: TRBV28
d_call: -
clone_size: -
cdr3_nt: TGTGCCAGCAGCACGCTGAGAACAGGAGAAGCTTTCTTT
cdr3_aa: CASSTLRTGEAFF

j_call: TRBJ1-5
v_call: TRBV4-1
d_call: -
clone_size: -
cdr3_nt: TGCGCCAGCAGCCAAGCCGAGTTTAGCAATCAGCCCCAGCATTTT
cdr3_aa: CASSQAEFSNQPQHF

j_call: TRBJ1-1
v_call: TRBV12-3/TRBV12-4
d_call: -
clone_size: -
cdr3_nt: TGTGCCAGCAGTTTCGAGGGATACACTGAAGCTTTCTTT
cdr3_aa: CASSFEGYTEAFF

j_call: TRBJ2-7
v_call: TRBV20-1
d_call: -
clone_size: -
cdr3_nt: TGCAGTGCTAGTAACAGTGAGCGTTCATCCTACGAGCAGTACTTC
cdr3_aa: CSASNSERSSYEQYF

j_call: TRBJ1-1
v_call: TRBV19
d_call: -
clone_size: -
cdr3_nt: TGTGCCAGTAGTATTGTGGTAGGGATCACTGAAGCTTTCTTT
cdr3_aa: CASSIVVGITEAFF

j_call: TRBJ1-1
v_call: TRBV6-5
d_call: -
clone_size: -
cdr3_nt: TGTGCCAGCAGTTACAGTACTGGGACCCTGACTGAAGCTTTCTTT
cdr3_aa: CASSYSTGTLTEAFF

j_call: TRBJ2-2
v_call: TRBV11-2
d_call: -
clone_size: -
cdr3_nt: TGTGCCAGCAGCTTAAGCCTTAGCACCGGGGAGCTGTTTTTT
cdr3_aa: CASSLSLSTGELFF

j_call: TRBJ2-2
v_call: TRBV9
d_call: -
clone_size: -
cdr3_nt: TGTGCCAGCAGCGTAGCGGGGCCCGGAAACACCGGGGAGCTGTTTTTT
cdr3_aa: CASSVAGPGNTGELFF

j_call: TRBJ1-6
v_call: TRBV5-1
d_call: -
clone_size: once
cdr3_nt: TGCGCCAGCAGCTCAAGGATCGATCCCAATTCACCCCTCCACTTT
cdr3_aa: CASSSRIDPNSPLHF

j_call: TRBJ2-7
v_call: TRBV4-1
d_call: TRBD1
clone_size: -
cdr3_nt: TGCGCCAGCAGCCAACACCCGGGTTGGCAGGGGGAGTCCTACGAGCAGTACTTC
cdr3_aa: CASSQHPGWQGESYEQYF

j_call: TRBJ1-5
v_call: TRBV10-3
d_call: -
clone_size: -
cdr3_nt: TGTGCCAGAACAGATCAGCCCCAGCATTTT
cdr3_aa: CARTDQPQHF

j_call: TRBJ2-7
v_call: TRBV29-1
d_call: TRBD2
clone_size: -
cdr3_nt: TGCAGCGCCGTGAGGGAGGGTTCCTACGAGCAGTACTTC
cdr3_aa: CSAVREGSYEQYF

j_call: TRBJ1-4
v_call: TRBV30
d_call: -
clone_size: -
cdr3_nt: TGTGCCTGGAGTGAAAGTTTCCGCAATGAAAAACTGTTTTTT
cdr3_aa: CAWSESFRNEKLFF

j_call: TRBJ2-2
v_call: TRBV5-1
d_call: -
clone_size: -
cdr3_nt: TGCGCCAGCAGCCTACAGGGTCCCCGGGAGCTGTTTTTT
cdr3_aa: CASSLQGPRELFF

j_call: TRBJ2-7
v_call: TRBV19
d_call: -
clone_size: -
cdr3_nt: TGTGCCAGTAGTAGTGGGGAATGGGGGGACAACCGCTACGAGCAGTACTTC
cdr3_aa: CASSSGEWGDNRYEQYF

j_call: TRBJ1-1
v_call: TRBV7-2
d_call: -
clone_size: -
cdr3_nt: TGTGCCAGCACAACCTTCCAGCGTCGCGGCACTGAAGCTTTCTTT
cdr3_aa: CASTTFQRRGTEAFF

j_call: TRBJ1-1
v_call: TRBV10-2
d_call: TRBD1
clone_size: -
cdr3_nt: TGCGCCAGCAGCGGACAGGGGGTGAACACTGAAGCTTTCTTT
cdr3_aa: CASSGQGVNTEAFF

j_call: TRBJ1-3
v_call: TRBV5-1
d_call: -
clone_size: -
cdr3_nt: TGCGCCAGCAGCTTGGGAGGTGGAAACACCATATATTTT
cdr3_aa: CASSLGGGNTIYF

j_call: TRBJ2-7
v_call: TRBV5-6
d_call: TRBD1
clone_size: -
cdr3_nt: TGTGCCAGCAGCTCCGTAATCTCGGGACAGAGAAGCTACGAGCAGTACTTC
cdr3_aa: CASSSVISGQRSYEQYF

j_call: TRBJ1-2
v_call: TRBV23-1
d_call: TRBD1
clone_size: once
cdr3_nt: TGCGCCAGCAGTCACGGACAGGCGATCTATGGCTACACCTTC
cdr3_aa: CASSHGQAIYGYTF

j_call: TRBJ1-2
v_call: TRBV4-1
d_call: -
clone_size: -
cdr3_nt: TGCGCCAGCAGCCAAGTGTCGGGGGTTAACTATGGCTACACCTTC
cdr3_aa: CASSQVSGVNYGYTF

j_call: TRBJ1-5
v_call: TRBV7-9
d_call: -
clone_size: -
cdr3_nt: TGTGCCAGCAAGGGGGGCCTCGGTCAGCCCCAGCATTTT
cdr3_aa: CASKGGLGQPQHF

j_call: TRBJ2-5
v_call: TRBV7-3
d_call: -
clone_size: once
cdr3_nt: TGTGCCAGCAGCCCGGCCGCGAAAGAGACCCAGTACTTC
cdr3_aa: CASSPAAKETQYF

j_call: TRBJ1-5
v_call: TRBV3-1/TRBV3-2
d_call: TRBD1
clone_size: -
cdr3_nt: TGTGCCAGCAGCGCGGACAGGAGCAATCAGCCCCAGCATTTT
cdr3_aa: CASSADRSNQPQHF

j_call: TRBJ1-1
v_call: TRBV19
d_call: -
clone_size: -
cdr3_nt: TGTGCCAGTAGTCTATCCGGGACAACTATGAACACTGAAGCTTTCTTT
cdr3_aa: CASSLSGTTMNTEAFF

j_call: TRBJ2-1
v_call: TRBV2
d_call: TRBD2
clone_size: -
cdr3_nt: TGTGCCAGCAGTCCAGAGACCATAGCGGGGGGCTCCTACAATGAGCAGTTCTTC
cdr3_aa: CASSPETIAGGSYNEQFF

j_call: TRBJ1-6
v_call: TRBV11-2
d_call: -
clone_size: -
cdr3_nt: TGTGCCAGCAGCTACACTCGATATCCCCATAATTCACCCCTCCACTTT
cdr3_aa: CASSYTRYPHNSPLHF

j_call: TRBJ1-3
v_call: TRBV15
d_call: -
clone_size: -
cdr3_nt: TGTGCCACCAGCAGAGGGGGGCAGTCCTCTGGAAACACCATATATTTT
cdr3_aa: CATSRGGQSSGNTIYF